This record looks at one T cell receptor beta chain sequence and its context. Its antigen is unidentified. Naivety in CD8+ T cells corresponded to a CD45RO-CCR7+CD27+CD95- phenotype. Through 5' RACE with UMI labels, the TRB cDNA libraries were prepared. TCRdb reprocessed the 5' RACE reads and keeps a single row for each CDR3 protein, giving no DNA. Its listing shows 150,000 or so distinct CDR3 sequences. This sample was included in a study of CXCR3-negative and CXCR3-positive naive CD8 T cells. Study context: Across all libraries, TRB reads numbered roughly 140 million, with about 1.5 +/- 0.3 million in each library.

Study outcomes and limitations: Naive cells positive for CXCR3 carried more hydrophobic TRB CDR3s than CXCR3-negative ones. Similarly elevated diversity marked both naive subsets, with memory CD8+ cells showing far lower diversity. The study found that naive CXCR3-negative and CXCR3-positive cells shared TRBV-TRBJ usage, while memory cells differed.

This CDR3 is 13 amino acids long. Germline V gene lookup returns CDR1 ENHRY and CDR2 SYGVKD. Sequencing was performed on naive CXCR3+ CD8+ T cells from blood. Regarding subset: CD45RO-CCR7+CD27+CD95- naive CD8+ T cells expressing CXCR3 (TNR3+). The chain couples TRBV10-3 to TRBJ1-1; the TCRdb call, TRBD1, lacks DNA for checking. The clonotype originates from a human donor in good health. Some clones in this sample may be carry-over from other donors' samples. The chain's CDR3 is CAIGTGYNTEAFF.